The 18 T cell receptor beta chains below come from one sample, sequenced in a study of T-cell reconstitution after alpha-beta-depleted transplantation in children. The TCRbeta library incorporated unique molecular identifiers. TCRdb used MiXCR to reprocess the PCR reads, holding one entry per CDR3 protein. Of about 72,000 distinct CDR3 sequences in the sample, approximately 7.3% were seen once. This specimen was PBMCs from the stem cell graft donor, taken from the stem cell graft. The origin of the receptors is a human donor who donated a stem cell graft to a child with acute lymphoblastic leukemia.

The chain has TRBV20-1 and TRBJ2-4; 9 bases agree with TRBD2. Germline V gives CDR1 DFQATT, CDR2 SNEGSKA (reference sequence). The V and J ends lost 3 bases and 7 bases, in that order; junction bases with no gene match: 10. This CDR3 region has 15 residues. The CDR3 sequence is CSARVAGAVGNIQYF. DNA for the CDR3: TGCAGTGCTAGGGTAGCGGGAGCGGTGGGTAACATTCAGTACTTC.

The chain has TRBV10-3 and TRBJ1-6, with 9 bases lining up with TRBD1. The germline CDR1 and CDR2 sequences are ENHRY and SYGVKD. V dropped 0 bases and J dropped 7; count of bases not matched to a gene: 1. The CDR3 sequence is 15 residues long. The CDR3 coding sequence is TGTGCCATCAGTGAGTCGGGGACAGGGAATTCACCCCTCCACTTT. Translating it yields CAISESGTGNSPLHF.

This clonotype was counted between two and nine times. The rearrangement links TRBV5-1 to TRBJ2-3, with 7 bases lining up with TRBD1. Trimming at V came to 3 bases and at J to 0 bases, leaving 16 bases not matched to a gene. Germline assignment: CDR1 SGHRS and CDR2 YFSETQ. The CDR3 extends over 19 amino acids. DNA of the CDR3: TGCGCCAGCAGCTCCCCCTCGACAGGGAGTACGACTAGCACAGATACGCAGTATTTT. It codes for CASSSPSTGSTTSTDTQYF.

This clonotype was counted many times. The V call is TRBV20-1, the J call TRBJ2-1; TRBD2 agrees at 8 bases. This CDR3 comprises 15 residues. Per the germline V gene, CDR1 is DFQATT and CDR2 is SNEGSKA (reference sequence). V lost 3 bases and J lost 3; bases outside the gene matches: 7. The CDR3 nucleotides read TGCAGTGCTAGGGCCGGGACTAGACTCTACAATGAGCAGTTCTTC. It specifies CSARAGTRLYNEQFF.

This clonotype has a count of ten or more. This chain connects TRBV28 to TRBJ1-4; 9 positions match TRBD1. J lost 8 bases, V lost 2 bases, and 3 bases had no gene match. The CDR3 is 14 amino acids. The germline CDR1 and CDR2 sequences are MDHEN and SYDVKM. This chain's CDR3 is CASSLGTGWEKLFF. The CDR3 region has the DNA TGTGCCAGCAGTTTAGGGACAGGGTGGGAAAAACTGTTTTTT.

This clonotype has a count of ten or more. V gene TRBV11-2 combines with J gene TRBJ2-2; no clear D. Germline CDR1 is SGHAT and CDR2 is FQNNGV. V was trimmed by 3 bases and J by 6 bases, leaving 8 bases between them. This CDR3 contains 13 residues. The CDR3 here is CASSFSWPGELFF. The CDR3 DNA reads as TGTGCCAGCAGCTTCTCGTGGCCCGGGGAGCTGTTTTTT.

This clonotype has ten or more counts. The chain has TRBV27 and TRBJ2-5, with D possibly being TRBD1 (5 bases). Germline CDR1 reads MNHEY; CDR2 reads SMNVEV (reference sequence). V shed 4 bases and J shed 5 bases, with 8 bases lying between them. CDR3 length: 12 amino acids. The CDR3: CASSSGFETQYF. As DNA, the CDR3 is TGTGCCAGCAGTTCAGGGTTCGAGACCCAGTACTTC.

In its sample, this clonotype was seen many times. The chain uses TRBV11-2 and TRBJ1-2, with a weak D call TRBD1 (5 bases). This CDR3 spans 18 amino acids. Germline CDR1 SGHAT, CDR2 FQNNGV. Trimming removed 1 base at V and 2 bases at J, with 20 bases between. CDR3 sequence (DNA): TGTGCCAGCAGCTTAGGTCCGGGGGACGGCCTGTGGAACTATGGCTACACCTTC. This encodes CASSLGPGDGLWNYGYTF.

The chain recombines TRBV12-3 or TRBV12-4 with TRBJ2-7; a weak D match, TRBD2 (5 bases). The V end was cut by 7 bases, the J end by 3 bases, with 16 bases between. The CDR3 sequence is 14 residues long. The CDR3 DNA follows: TGTGCCAGCATGGCGGGTACCCTGATCTACGAGCAGTACTTC. This gives the protein CASMAGTLIYEQYF.

The table lists this clonotype with many counts. The chain joins TRBV7-2 to TRBJ2-1, with D perhaps TRBD2 (5 bases). CDR1 is SGHTA and CDR2 is FQGNSA in the germline V gene. V gave up 1 base and J gave up 0 bases, with 7 bases separating them. This CDR3 comprises 15 residues. The CDR3 bases are TGTGCCAGCAGCTTAGGGAGCGGCTCCTACAATGAGCAGTTCTTC. Its translation: CASSLGSGSYNEQFF. Based on the CDR3 plus reference TRBV7-2 and TRBJ2-1, the full variable domain is GAGVSQSPSNKVTEKGKDVELRCDPISGHTALYWYRQSLGQGLEFLIYFQGNSAPDKSGLPSDRFSAERTGGSVSTLTIQRTQQEDSAVYLCASSLGSGSYNEQFFGPGTRLTVL.

This clonotype was seen a few times. V usage is TRBV29-1 and J usage is TRBJ2-1, with TRBD2 identical over 13 bases. With 6 bases clipped from V and 1 base from J, the junction kept 12 bases outside the gene matches. This CDR3 comprises 18 residues. Germline V lookup: CDR1 SQVTM, CDR2 ANQGSEA. The CDR3 region is CSVVPGLAGIGSYNEQFF. The CDR3 DNA sequence: TGCAGCGTAGTACCGGGACTAGCGGGGATTGGGTCCTACAATGAGCAGTTCTTC.

Ten or more counts support this clonotype. The chain couples TRBV4-3 to TRBJ2-4; D is undetermined. CDR3 length: 14 residues. Trimming stripped 4 bases from V and 5 bases from J, with 12 bases between. Germline assignment: CDR1 LGHNA and CDR2 YSLEER. The CDR3 spells CASSLTTNENIQYF. CDR3 bases: TGCGCCAGCAGCCTAACGACAAACGAAAACATTCAGTACTTC.

The sample holds many counts of this clonotype. Its ends do not fully match the called genes, so a read error is possible. This chain uses TRBV7-9 with TRBJ1-2, with no clear D. The CDR3 loop spans 11 amino acids. The germline gives CDR1 SEHNR, CDR2 FQNEAQ (reference sequence). The CDR3 sequence is CASTDGSSYPF. Here the CDR3 DNA reads TGTGCCAGCACCGACGGGAGTAGCTACCCCTTC.

This clonotype was picked up many times. The chain uses TRBV7-2 and TRBJ2-1; 10 bases agree with TRBD1. V lost 5 bases, J lost 7 bases, and 8 bases stayed unmatched. This CDR3 is built from 15 residues. Looked up from germline, CDR1 is SGHTA and CDR2 is FQGNSA. The CDR3 DNA follows: TGTGCCAGCAGCGGACGGACAGGGGGAGAGAATGAGCAGTTCTTC. This gives the protein CASSGRTGGENEQFF.

This clonotype was observed at least ten times. This sequence joins TRBV7-9 and TRBJ2-1; D unresolved. The V and J ends lost 1 base and 10 bases respectively, with 14 bases between them. Germline CDR1 SEHNR, CDR2 FQNEAQ (reference sequence). The CDR3 is made up of 14 amino acids. CDR3 coding DNA: TGTGCCAGCAGCTTAGGGTTCACTTCAAACGAGCAGTTCTTC. Amino acids: CASSLGFTSNEQFF. The full variable domain, in which reference TRBV7-9 and TRBJ2-1 provide the parts outside the CDR3, is DTGVSQNPRHKITKRGQNVTFRCDPISEHNRLYWYRQTLGQGPEFLTYFQNEAQLEKSRLLSDRFSAERPKGSFSTLEIQRTEQGDSAMYLCASSLGFTSNEQFFGPGTRLTVL.

This clonotype turned up a few times. V usage is TRBV7-7 and J usage is TRBJ2-2, with D perhaps matching TRBD1 (5 bases). CDR1 and CDR2 from the germline V gene are SSHAT and FNYEAQ (reference sequence). Trimming shortened V by 3 bases and J by 0 bases, and 8 bases separated the two germline ends. The CDR3 covers 15 residues. In DNA, the CDR3 is TGTGCCAGCAGCTTGGACATCGCGAACACCGGGGAGCTGTTTTTT. Protein product: CASSLDIANTGELFF.

In this sample, this clonotype turned up many times. The chain has TRBV29-1 and TRBJ2-7; tentatively, D is TRBD2 (5 bases). The CDR3 loop spans 13 amino acids. Germline values: CDR1 SQVTM, CDR2 ANQGSEA. Between the trimmed V and J ends, which lost 1 base and 5 bases, there was a span of 12 bases. For the CDR3, the DNA is TGCAGCGTTGAAGTTAGAGGGTACCACGAGCAGTACTTC. Protein product: CSVEVRGYHEQYF.

The sample holds a few counts of this clonotype. V usage is TRBV7-9 and J usage is TRBJ1-2; possibly TRBD1 for D (5 bases). Germline lookup yields CDR1 SEHNR and CDR2 FQNEAQ (reference sequence). This CDR3 is 15 amino acids long. Trimming left V 4 bases short and J 4 bases short, with 16 bases between. Here the CDR3 DNA reads TGTGCCAGCAGCTCGGACAAGGGGTATAGCTATGGCTACACCTTC. Its protein is CASSSDKGYSYGYTF.